This record concerns one T cell receptor beta chain sequence. Its antigen is currently not known. No clone much larger than this one lies a single base away; base qualities are absent. This sample is drawn from a study of vaccination and CD4 T cells after COVID-19 (dated by TCRdb to 2021 to 2024). About the study as a whole: The convalescent cohort comprised six males and four females, including two Hispanic individuals, seven Caucasians, two Asians and one multiracial person. Post-COVID blood samples were collected from convalescent patients a median of approximately 93 days after diagnosis, with a range of about 30 to 161 days. Control cultures received a CEFX viral epitope pool as the positive control, an HIV-1 Nef peptide pool as the negative control, or no peptide. Overlapping spike peptide pools from SARS-CoV-2 and from the common cold coronaviruses HCoV-NL63, HCoV-OC43 and HCoV-229E were used as culture stimuli. An earlier paper using these donors assessed, at the TCR clonotype level, memory CD4+ T cell crossreactivity between SARS-CoV-2 and common cold coronavirus spike proteins. Participants got two doses of the Pfizer-BioNTech BNT162b2 vaccine (n=8) or two doses of the Moderna mRNA-1273 vaccine (n=2). The time from the second vaccine dose to post-vaccine blood sampling had a median of around 72 days and ranged from roughly 12 to 241 days. In 10 COVID-19 convalescent patients and several infection-naive healthy vaccine recipients, researchers compared the spike-specific CD4+ TCR repertoire from before mRNA vaccination with the repertoire from after.

The CDR3 goes from the cysteine to the phenylalanine over 15 residues. Only the CDR3 region is kept as DNA, spanning 45 bases read in frame from base 1. Trimming removed 11 bases from V and 0 bases from J, leaving 16 bases between the germline ends. The germline V gene encodes CDR1 MNHNS and CDR2 SASEGT. Reading the label with the study, this specimen's treatment or condition is: roughly 10-day PBMC culture with coronavirus spike peptide pools or control peptides (ViraFEST assay). CD4+ T cells from unexposed donors were collected before the COVID-19 pandemic (2011-2018). The ViraFEST assay was used in the study, in which antigen-specific T cells were expanded with peptide pools and expanded clonotypes were subsequently identified by TCR sequencing. Each well held millions of PBMCs cultured in IMDM containing about 5% human AB serum and around 10 IU/ml IL-2, with about 10 ug/ml peptide pools added. On days 3 and 7, half of the culture medium was replaced with fresh IL-2-containing medium. Once the cells had been in culture for around 10 days, the EasySep CD4+ T cell isolation kit was used to isolate CD4+ T cells by negative selection. As far as cell numbers permitted, CD4+ T cells from unexposed donors were tested for reactivity against SARS-CoV-2 S and N as well as four spike pools from common cold coronaviruses. PBMCs were separated from whole blood using Ficoll-Paque Plus gradient centrifugation and then either used fresh or cryopreserved at -140C. In general, triplicate wells were set up for every culture condition. Leukapheresis product for the unexposed donors was bought commercially.

Points the paper makes about the study in general: Among convalescent patients, a median roughly 90% of the SARS-CoV-2-reactive clones seen after vaccination appeared only after vaccination, which suggests priming specific to the vaccine. An increase in the median number of SARS-CoV-2-reactive clonotypes from approximately 21 after infection to 38 after vaccination was observed, but the change was not found to be significant. Of the vaccine-specific clones found in convalescent patients, nearly all (304 of 307) were mono-reactive for SARS-CoV-2 spike instead of being cross-reactive with common cold coronaviruses. Only a relatively small number of convalescent patients were included in the study, and early timepoints following natural infection were not analyzed.

Libraries were made using PCR. TCR sequencing of DNA from cultured CD4+ T cells used the Oncomine TCR Beta short-read assay at the Johns Hopkins FTIC core. The QIAamp micro DNA kit was used to extract genomic DNA from the cultured CD4+ T cells. Oncomine TCR Beta libraries from cultured CD4+ T cells were pooled with unique dual indexes and sequenced on an Illumina iSeq 100. The source study handled its data this way. Non-productive sequences were removed, and CDR3s that did not start with C, did not end with F or W, or were shorter than 7 amino acids were discarded. Antigen-specific clonotypes were identified using the MANAFEST web application through comparison of peptide-stimulated wells with reference and other culture wells. Positive clones required FDR below 0.05, an odds ratio above 5, and productive frequency above 0.1% in at least two of three replicate wells. Cross-reactive clonotypes were defined as significantly expanded in both SARS-CoV-2 spike wells and at least one common cold coronavirus spike condition. Levenshtein distances (stringdist) and unrooted phylogenetic trees (ape) in R version 3.6.1 were used to assess CDR3 homology. The public sequencing data were trimmed at Q25 with fastp and processed into clonotypes with MiXCR by TCRdb, which kept only in-frame beta chains. Rows with one shared CDR3 protein collapse into an entry with the most common genes and DNA. The V and J calls were not made by the authors but by TCRdb's processing. Within this sample are about 8,300 distinct CDR3 sequences, with about 36% of them counted one time only. The ten most abundant clones make up 29% of the sample.

The source material was CD4+ T cells from blood, cultured in vitro. This clonotype was obtained from a human donor in good health. The chain is made from TRBV6-1 and TRBJ1-4; the D gene is perhaps TRBD1, from 6 matching bases. The bases read TGTGCCTCCGGTACAGGGTACACAACTAATGAAAAACTGTTTTTT. This yields the protein CASGTGYTTNEKLFF.